The rows below give T cell receptor beta chains drawn from one sample of a study of OX40 agonist ivuxolimab in advanced cancers. The assay was immunoSEQ multiplex PCR, and TCRdb's table has in-frame clones only and misses some. This table has tens of thousands of clones, about nine tenths appearing once. The sample was CD4+ or CD8+ T cells sorted from blood, taken in a trial of the OX40 agonist ivuxolimab. Receptors were obtained from an adult with an advanced solid tumor such as melanoma, head and neck, liver or kidney cancer. Both conserved end residues are part of each CDR3. The D gene is left open where the match is weak. Some rows have no size entry. The others give once, few or many, or a class for an expanded clone.

v_gene,j_gene,d_gene,abundance,CDR3aa,CDR3nt
TRBV4-1,TRBJ1-4,-,-,CASSQERGSPNEKLFF,TGCGCCAGCAGCCAAGAGAGGGGTTCTCCAAATGAAAAACTGTTTTTT
TRBV28,TRBJ2-2,TRBD2,-,CASSSSGRGKTGELFF,TGTGCCAGCAGCTCCTCCGGGAGGGGGAAAACCGGGGAGCTGTTTTTT
TRBV6-1,TRBJ1-1,-,-,CASSRSDTEAFF,TGTGCCAGCAGCCGCTCGGACACTGAAGCTTTCTTT
TRBV30,TRBJ1-1,-,few,CAWSRRNTEAFF,TGTGCCTGGAGCCGGAGGAACACTGAAGCTTTCTTT
TRBV20-1,TRBJ2-7,TRBD2,once,CSAGLPREQYF,TGCAGTGCGGGACTACCGAGGGAGCAGTACTTC
TRBV19,TRBJ1-5,-,few,CASSIIQGRQPQHF,TGTGCCAGTAGTATTATCCAGGGCAGGCAGCCCCAGCATTTT
TRBV19,TRBJ1-5,TRBD1,few,CATQQGARGQPQHF,TGTGCCACGCAACAGGGGGCCCGCGGACAGCCCCAGCATTTT
TRBV19,TRBJ1-1,-,few,CASSNIGSEAFF,TGTGCCAGTAGTAATATCGGCAGTGAAGCTTTCTTT
TRBV4-2,TRBJ2-5,TRBD1,-,CASSQGQGGETQYF,TGTGCCAGCAGCCAGGGACAGGGTGGCGAGACCCAGTACTTC
TRBV27,TRBJ1-1,-,-,CASSLKGLNTEAFF,TGTGCCAGCAGTTTGAAGGGCCTGAACACTGAAGCTTTCTTT
TRBV7-3,TRBJ2-2,-,-,CASSRKGNTGELFF,TGTGCCAGCAGCCGGAAGGGGAACACCGGGGAGCTGTTTTTT
TRBV5-1,TRBJ1-2,-,-,CASSLINAPHVGGYGYTF,TGCGCCAGCAGCTTGATTAACGCCCCGCACGTCGGTGGCTATGGCTACACCTTC
TRBV4-1,TRBJ1-4,TRBD1,-,CASSQVGTGGWREKLFF,TGCGCCAGCAGCCAAGTGGGGACAGGGGGCTGGCGTGAAAAACTGTTTTTT
TRBV23-1,TRBJ2-2,-,-,CASSRSRGDTGELFF,TGCGCCAGCAGTCGTTCACGGGGCGACACCGGGGAGCTGTTTTTT
TRBV7-3,TRBJ2-3,TRBD2,-,CASKLAGGDYTQYF,TGTGCCAGCAAGCTAGCGGGGGGTGATTATACGCAGTATTTT
TRBV9,TRBJ1-3,-,once,CASSVGGAQGNTIYF,TGTGCCAGCAGCGTAGGGGGGGCGCAGGGAAACACCATATATTTT
TRBV5-1,TRBJ2-2,-,-,CASSGPRSDTGELFF,TGCGCCAGCAGCGGCCCTCGGAGCGACACCGGGGAGCTGTTTTTT
TRBV6-6,TRBJ2-5,-,-,CASSRQTGDFQETQYF,TGTGCCAGCAGTCGACAGACGGGGGACTTCCAAGAGACCCAGTACTTC
TRBV18,TRBJ2-3,TRBD2,-,CASSPGLAGTTDTQYF,TGTGCCAGCTCACCAGGGCTAGCGGGGACCACAGATACGCAGTATTTT
TRBV18,TRBJ2-2,-,-,CASSPRGTGELFF,TGTGCCAGCTCACCAAGGGGGACCGGGGAGCTGTTTTTT
TRBV18,TRBJ1-1,TRBD1,-,CASSTGVGNTEAFF,TGTGCCAGCTCTACAGGGGTGGGGAACACTGAAGCTTTCTTT
TRBV4-2,TRBJ1-2,TRBD1,-,CASSLSRQGAPGYTF,TGTGCCAGCAGCCTTTCTAGGCAGGGGGCGCCAGGCTACACCTTC
TRBV30,TRBJ2-3,TRBD1,-,CAWDRDLTDTQYF,TGTGCCTGGGACAGGGATTTAACAGATACGCAGTATTTT
TRBV6-1,TRBJ2-7,-,-,CASSEQGRYEQYF,TGTGCCAGCAGTGAACAGGGGCGCTACGAGCAGTACTTC
TRBV5-1,TRBJ2-7,-,-,CASSLVTARIPYEQYF,TGCGCCAGCAGCTTGGTAACCGCTCGAATTCCCTACGAGCAGTACTTC
TRBV7-3,TRBJ2-5,-,-,CASSRSPQETQYF,TGTGCCAGCAGTCGAAGTCCCCAAGAGACCCAGTACTTC
TRBV2,TRBJ2-5,-,-,CASKTDSPGETQYF,TGTGCCAGCAAGACGGACTCCCCCGGGGAGACCCAGTACTTC
TRBV28,TRBJ1-2,TRBD1,-,CASRDPPGQGETNYGYTF,TGTGCCAGCAGGGACCCTCCGGGACAGGGGGAAACTAACTATGGCTACACCTTC
TRBV14,TRBJ2-7,TRBD1,once,CASSHTPRTGGLSFYEQYF,TGTGCCAGCAGCCATACCCCTCGGACAGGGGGGCTTTCTTTCTACGAGCAGTACTTC
TRBV14,TRBJ1-3,-,-,CASSQPGLKGGTIYF,TGTGCCAGCAGCCAACCGGGACTCAAGGGAGGCACCATATATTTT
TRBV6-1,TRBJ1-5,-,many,CASSEAGLVKPQHF,TGTGCCAGCAGTGAAGCGGGGTTAGTGAAGCCCCAGCATTTT
TRBV28,TRBJ2-1,TRBD2,-,CAAAGGARNEQFF,TGTGCAGCCGCGGGGGGCGCTAGGAATGAGCAGTTCTTC
TRBV28,TRBJ2-5,-,-,CASRGYQETQYF,TGTGCCAGCAGGGGGTACCAAGAGACCCAGTACTTC
TRBV7-9,TRBJ1-4,-,-,CAGRRQGGEKLFF,TGTGCCGGACGAAGGCAGGGCGGTGAAAAACTGTTTTTT
TRBV9,TRBJ1-2,TRBD1,-,CASSTGQGGYGYTF,TGTGCCAGCAGCACAGGACAGGGGGGCTATGGCTACACCTTC
TRBV2,TRBJ2-3,TRBD1,-,CASSPDRGTDTQYF,TGTGCCAGCAGTCCCGACAGGGGTACAGATACGCAGTATTTT
TRBV28,TRBJ1-1,-,-,CASYNMGNTEAFF,TGTGCCAGCTATAACATGGGGAACACTGAAGCTTTCTTT
TRBV9,TRBJ1-2,TRBD1,-,CASSPGQGAGYGYTF,TGTGCCAGCAGCCCCGGACAGGGGGCCGGCTATGGCTACACCTTC
TRBV6-1,TRBJ1-5,-,-,CASSDIGTAGGNQPQHF,TGTGCCAGCAGTGATATAGGTACGGCCGGAGGGAATCAGCCCCAGCATTTT
TRBV4-1,TRBJ1-5,-,-,CASSQVGRKNQPQHF,TGCGCCAGCAGCCAAGTGGGCAGGAAAAATCAGCCCCAGCATTTT
TRBV6-5,TRBJ2-1,-,-,CASSSGSQSSYNEQFF,TGTGCCAGCAGTTCTGGTAGCCAGAGCTCCTACAATGAGCAGTTCTTC
TRBV5-6,TRBJ1-6,-,-,CASSLAAASSPLHF,TGTGCCAGCAGCTTGGCGGCAGCCTCAAGTCCCCTCCACTTT
TRBV7-2,TRBJ1-3,TRBD1,-,CASSYRTGFSGNTIYF,TGTGCCAGCAGCTACCGGACAGGCTTTTCTGGAAACACCATATATTTT
TRBV27,TRBJ1-4,TRBD1,-,CASSARQGATNEKLFF,TGTGCCAGCAGTGCCCGACAGGGGGCGACTAATGAAAAACTGTTTTTT
TRBV7-8,TRBJ2-3,TRBD2,-,CASSTLAGGPDTQYF,TGTGCCAGCAGCACTTTAGCGGGGGGCCCAGATACGCAGTATTTT
TRBV14,TRBJ2-1,TRBD2,-,CASSAWESSGGDNEQFF,TGTGCCAGCAGCGCCTGGGAGTCTAGCGGGGGGGATAATGAGCAGTTCTTC